This is a list of T cell receptor beta chains from one sample in a study of beta chain features in type 1 diabetes. TCRdb's copy holds only in-frame clones and misses some; the assay was immunoSEQ multiplex PCR. Among 600,000 to 700,000 clones listed, roughly 13% were seen once. Sequenced: naive CD4+ T cells from blood. The receptors come from a young man with type 1 diabetes. The CDR3 runs from the conserved cysteine through the conserved F or W. D genes are given only for firm matches. The listing skips clone size in some rows; elsewhere it reads once, few, many or a size class.

-	TRBV7-7	15	TRBJ2-1	few	TGTGCCAGCAGCCTGGAACAGGGTTTGGACAATGAGCAGTTCTTC	CASSLEQGLDNEQFF
-	TRBV18	13	TRBJ2-1	-	TGTGCCAGCTCACCACCGTTCCGGGATGAGCAGTTCTTC	CASSPPFRDEQFF
-	TRBV30	15	TRBJ2-6	-	TGTGCCTGTAATCAGGGCAGCTCTGGGGCCAACGTCCTGACTTTC	CACNQGSSGANVLTF
-	TRBV7-2	14	TRBJ1-2	few	TGTGCCAGCAGCCTGCGGGGTGCTAACTATGGCTACACCTTC	CASSLRGANYGYTF
-	TRBV6-5	15	TRBJ1-1	-	TGTGCCAGCCGAATTCTTGACAGGTTTAACACTGAAGCTTTCTTT	CASRILDRFNTEAFF
TRBD1	TRBV30	18	TRBJ1-5	-	TGTGCCTGGAGTGTCCGGGACAGGGCGCTTTATAGCAATCAGCCCCAGCATTTT	CAWSVRDRALYSNQPQHF
-	TRBV14	13	TRBJ1-1	few	TGTGCCAGCAGCCAAGATGGAATCACTGAAGCTTTCTTT	CASSQDGITEAFF
-	TRBV5-1	14	TRBJ2-5	few	TGCGCCAGCAGCTTGGGATTTGCCCAAGAGACCCAGTACTTC	CASSLGFAQETQYF
-	TRBV5-1	12	TRBJ1-2	few	TGCGCCAGCAGCGAACAGGGCTATGGCTACACCTTC	CASSEQGYGYTF
TRBD2	TRBV5-1	15	TRBJ2-7	few	TGCGCCAGCAGCTTGGTGTCTAGCGGGGCCTACGAGCAGTACTTC	CASSLVSSGAYEQYF
-	TRBV25-1	13	TRBJ1-2	few	TGTGCCAGCAGTAATTCGCACGGGAACGGCTACACCTTC	CASSNSHGNGYTF
-	TRBV5-6	17	TRBJ2-2	few	TGTGCCAGCAGCTTGGATAAGGGCCCGAGTCTCACCGGGGAGCTGTTTTTT	CASSLDKGPSLTGELFF
-	TRBV5-6	13	TRBJ1-5	-	TGTGCCAGCAGCTTGGGGGTCGGGCAGCCCCAGCATTTT	CASSLGVGQPQHF
-	TRBV5-1	15	TRBJ2-7	few	TGCGCCAGCAGCTTTGGGGTTTCCAGCTCCTACGAGCAGTACTTC	CASSFGVSSSYEQYF
TRBD2	TRBV10-3	17	TRBJ2-4	-	TGTGCCATCTCCGGGGGGACTAGAGACCTAGCCAAAAACATTCAGTACTTC	CAISGGTRDLAKNIQYF